Detailed here is one T cell receptor (beta chain). The antigen it binds to is not known. No much larger clone is present one base from it, and per-base qualities are unavailable. This entry belongs to a study of blood T cell repertoires in COVID-19 (dated by TCRdb to about 2020). In the study overall: ImmuneRACE Cohort 3 recovered participants were defined by two consecutive negative NP/OP PCR tests, healthcare professional clearance, or symptom resolution. The material from the prospective study consisted of cDNA or gDNA derived from T cells, B-cell-depleted T cells, or PBMCs. The dataset comprised deeply sampled blood TCRbeta repertoires from subjects exposed to, actively infected with, or recovered from COVID-19. Nearly every sample came with metadata listing a de-identified subject ID, COVID-19 status, age in years and sex. The repertoires were released in a freely available public database meant as a resource for research on the immune response to SARS-CoV-2. The samples were drawn from the first 160 participants of the ongoing ImmuneRACE study and from more than 1,000 subjects provided by 6 global collaborators. Where HLA class I and class II types were available, the types were taken from metadata supplied by the sample provider, not from assay-based typing. Samples from collaborators originated in the United States, Italy and Spain and spanned both the acute and convalescent phases of COVID-19. What the work shows at the level of the full study, not this receptor alone: The quantity of clinical and demographic metadata differed by source and by participant and was supplied without curation.

Participants in the prospective study were aged about 18 to 95 years, lived in 24 United States geographic areas, and enrolled through a virtual design. To assign participants to cohorts, the prospective study relied on clinical history that participants themselves reported in a screening survey and a study questionnaire. In the prospective study, whole blood, serum and a nasopharyngeal or oropharyngeal swab were collected from each participant by mobile phlebotomists. Prospective study participants could optionally give additional blood draws and questionnaires over an approximately 2-month period. Before DNA extraction, blood samples from the prospective study were shipped at room temperature or frozen. From a lookup of the germline V gene, CDR1 and CDR2 are SGHTA and FQGTGA. Taken from cysteine to phenylalanine, the CDR3 has 15 residues. Just the 45-base CDR3 DNA is kept, in frame starting at base 1. Clipping removes 5 bases from V and 7 bases from J, with 8 as the unmatched junction base count.

TCRbeta CDR3 regions were amplified from genomic DNA by means of the immunoSEQ Assay, a bias-controlled multiplex PCR. The original pipeline was this. Nucleated cell counts per sample were estimated from amplification of reference gene primers within the assay. To quantify the absolute abundance of each unique TCRbeta CDR3 rearrangement, sequence reads were collapsed and filtered. For each sample, productive Simpson clonality was calculated by taking the square root of Simpson's diversity index across productive rearrangements. TCRdb provides this immuneACCESS table in a form limited to in-frame rearrangements. Some clones are lacking; in checked studies, under half of them reflect an unresolved V gene, and why the rest are absent is not known. The D gene and trimming were derived from the DNA, and the V and J assignments and clone size from that table. The sample has approximately 200,000 clones on record, around 90% of them singletons. The ten most abundant clones make up 7.2% of the sample.

The chain couples TRBV7-3 to TRBJ1-6, with 7 bases in between that match TRBD1. The sequenced material came from PBMCs or T cells enriched from blood (not recorded which). This TCR came from a man aged 25 to 45 in a cohort exposed to, infected with or recovered from COVID-19 (not recorded which). The CDR3 amino acid sequence is: CASSLTGTANSPLHF. The DNA sequence is as follows: TGTGCCAGCAGCCTTACAGGGACAGCCAATTCACCCCTCCACTTT.